Below are 24 T cell receptor beta chains sequenced from a single sample in a study of T cells in Graves' hyperthyroidism and ophthalmopathy. TCR beta CDR3 region amplification was performed from RNA transcripts. The TCR CDR3 first-round RT-PCR relied on the HTBI primer set. TCRdb ran MiXCR on the multiplex PCR reads and lists one entry per CDR3 protein. The sample includes hundreds of thousands of distinct CDR3 sequences, about a sixth of them seen just once. The sequenced material came from blood. All receptors come from a woman aged 40-49 years with Graves' ophthalmopathy.

With respect to this clonotype: Just one base apart from a much larger clone, this may be a read error. The gene calls are TRBV5-1 and TRBJ2-1, with 16 positions matching TRBD2. The CDR3 runs to 15 residues. Germline CDR1 reads SGHRS; CDR2 reads YFSETQ. The CDR3: CASGLGLAGGEEQFF. Here the CDR3 DNA reads TGCGCCAGCGGCTTGGGACTAGCGGGAGGGGAGGAGCAGTTCTTC.

This chain joins TRBV20-1 and TRBJ1-6; possibly TRBD1 for D (5 bases). Trimming took off 1 base at V and 6 bases at J, with 10 bases between the two ends. Per germline, CDR1 DFQATT and CDR2 SNEGSKA (reference sequence). This CDR3 region has 14 residues. For the CDR3, the DNA is TGCAGTGCTAGAGTGGCAGGGCTTAATTCACCCCTCCACTTT. Translating it yields CSARVAGLNSPLHF.

This clonotype came up once. The chain recombines TRBV7-2 with TRBJ2-1, with 14 bases matching TRBD2. CDR1 and CDR2 (germline): SGHTA, FQGNSA. The ends lost 4 bases at V and 9 bases at J; junction bases unmatched: 8. The CDR3 extends over 16 amino acids. Here the CDR3 reads CASSSLPGLAGVEQFF. Written as DNA, the CDR3 is TGTGCCAGCAGCTCATTACCGGGACTAGCGGGAGTTGAGCAGTTCTTC.

The table lists this clonotype with many counts. The J gene is TRBJ2-3, the V gene TRBV18; 7 bases agree with TRBD2. CDR1 is KGHSH and CDR2 is LQKENI in the germline V gene. J lost 6 bases, V lost 3 bases, and 6 bases had no gene match. CDR3 size: 14 residues. The CDR3 is CASSPLAGADTQYF. The CDR3 DNA is TGTGCCAGCTCACCTCTGGCGGGAGCTGATACGCAGTATTTT.

Many counts were recorded for this clonotype. This chain uses TRBV12-3 or TRBV12-4 with TRBJ2-2, with a tentative D call TRBD1 (5 bases). Trimming took 2 bases from V and 3 from J, leaving 10 bases between them. CDR3 size: 15 residues. Written as DNA, the CDR3 is TGTGCCAGCAGTTTATCCAGGGTGTACACCGGGGAGCTGTTTTTT. Translating it yields CASSLSRVYTGELFF.

This clonotype was counted at least ten times. The rearrangement uses TRBV28 and TRBJ2-1, with D perhaps given as TRBD1 or TRBD2 (5 bases each). The CDR3 is made up of 17 amino acids. Germline CDR1 reads MDHEN; CDR2 reads SYDVKM. V gave up 2 bases and J gave up 6 bases, with 20 bases separating them. In DNA form, the CDR3 reads TGTGCCAGCAGTTTACAGCCGACTATCCCCAGGGCCAATGAGCAGTTCTTC. It is translated as CASSLQPTIPRANEQFF.

The rearrangement joins TRBV7-6 to TRBJ2-1; the D is unclear. Germline V gives CDR1 SGHVS, CDR2 FNYEAQ. The CDR3 is 15 residues long. The V end lost 1 base, the J end lost 0 bases, and 7 bases lay between the germline ends. The CDR3 loop reads CASSLVDNSYNEQFF. The CDR3 DNA reads as TGTGCCAGCAGCTTAGTGGATAACTCCTACAATGAGCAGTTCTTC.

This clonotype has more than one count but fewer than ten. V and J are TRBV24-1 and TRBJ2-4, with a tentative D call TRBD2 (6 bases). This CDR3 has 14 residues. CDR1 is KGHDR, CDR2 SFDVKD, per germline. V lost 9 bases, J lost 2 bases, and 13 bases lay in between. The CDR3 region has the DNA TGTGCCACCGCTGACGGGGGACCCAAAAACATTCAGTACTTC. Translating it yields CATADGGPKNIQYF.

The chain uses TRBV9 and TRBJ2-1; 12 positions match TRBD2. Germline CDR1 SGDLS, CDR2 YYNGEE. This CDR3 is built from 16 residues. Trimming removed 0 bases from V and 4 bases from J; junction bases left unmatched: 2. CDR3 nucleotides: TGTGCCAGCAGCGTAGGACTAGCGGGAGATTACAATGAGCAGTTCTTC. Protein sequence: CASSVGLAGDYNEQFF.

The V and J genes are TRBV6-2 or TRBV6-3 and TRBJ2-1, with D maybe TRBD1 (5 bases). The CDR3 runs 15 residues. Germline V gene data show CDR1 as MNHEY and CDR2 as SVGEGT. The germline V and J ends were trimmed by 5 bases and 0 bases, with 11 bases remaining between them. Here the CDR3 DNA reads TGTGCCAGCAGTAGGGTGGGGCCCTCCTACAATGAGCAGTTCTTC. Translation: CASSRVGPSYNEQFF.

This clonotype came up many times. The V and J genes are TRBV6-1 and TRBJ2-1; D is perhaps TRBD2 (6 bases). The V end was cut by 3 bases, the J end by 6 bases, with 21 bases between. This CDR3 is 17 amino acids long. The V gene's germline CDR1 is MNHNS and CDR2 SASEGT. The CDR3 sequence: CASSDLPRGLGTNEQFF. The DNA for the CDR3 is TGTGCCAGCAGTGACCTTCCTCGGGGACTCGGGACCAATGAGCAGTTCTTC.

The sample holds many counts of this clonotype. This sequence joins TRBV7-8 and TRBJ2-1; 11 bases are a match to TRBD2. Germline assignment: CDR1 SGHVS and CDR2 FQNEAQ. The CDR3 loop spans 17 amino acids. V was pared by 1 base and J by 10 bases, with 12 bases of the junction left unmatched. DNA of the CDR3: TGTGCCAGCAGCTTAGACCTCCGACTAGCGGGAAAGGGCGAGCAGTTCTTC. It translates to CASSLDLRLAGKGEQFF.

The rearrangement joins TRBV10-3 to TRBJ1-2; D not resolved. The length of the CDR3 is 12 residues. CDR1 and CDR2 from the germline V gene are ENHRY and SYGVKD. The germline V and J ends were trimmed by 7 bases and 8 bases, with 14 bases remaining between them. CDR3 loop: CAITPGVGGYTF. DNA of the CDR3: TGTGCCATCACCCCGGGAGTAGGGGGCTACACCTTC.

For this clonotype: A read error may be the cause here, since a much bigger clone is one base away. V and J are TRBV20-1 and TRBJ2-1; unclear D gene. The closer fit of TRBJ2-7 to the DNA end suggests the J call may be wrong. There are 12 residues in the CDR3. Germline values: CDR1 DFQATT, CDR2 SNEGSKA (reference sequence). Here the CDR3 reads CSASPQFNEQYF. DNA for the CDR3: TGCAGTGCTAGCCCCCAATTTAATGAGCAGTACTTC.

In DNA, the CDR3 is TGTGCCAGCAGCGTTAACGGGGGTTTCGGAAACACCATATATTTT. It specifies CASSVNGGFGNTIYF. This rearrangement joins TRBV7-9 to TRBJ1-3, with D perhaps matching TRBD1 (5 bases). The germline V gene encodes CDR1 SEHNR and CDR2 FQNEAQ (reference sequence). Trimming removed 5 bases from V and 4 bases from J, with 15 bases in between. The CDR3 is made up of 15 amino acids. The full variable domain, rest sourced from reference TRBV7-9 and TRBJ1-3, is DTGVSQNPRHKITKRGQNVTFRCDPISEHNRLYWYRQTLGQGPEFLTYFQNEAQLEKSRLLSDRFSAERPKGSFSTLEIQRTEQGDSAMYLCASSVNGGFGNTIYFGEGSWLTVV.

This clonotype has a count of ten or more. The rearrangement joins TRBV27 to TRBJ2-7; 11 bases agree with TRBD2. Looked up from germline, CDR1 is MNHEY and CDR2 is SMNVEV (reference sequence). The V and J ends lost 5 bases and 3 bases, in that order; junction bases with no gene match: 6. The length of the CDR3 is 15 residues. The CDR3 DNA reads as TGTGCCAGCAGTCGGGCCGGGACTAGCGGCTACGAGCAGTACTTC. Translation gives CASSRAGTSGYEQYF.

The genes are TRBV19 and TRBJ1-1; D perhaps matches TRBD1 (5 bases). The V gene's germline CDR1 is LNHDA and CDR2 SQIVND (reference sequence). Trimming took off 2 bases at V and 3 bases at J, with 10 bases between the two ends. This CDR3 has 14 amino acids. The CDR3 coding sequence is TGTGCCAGTAGTATAAGGGGCTTTGACACTGAAGCTTTCTTT. Amino acids: CASSIRGFDTEAFF.

V gene TRBV10-2 combines with J gene TRBJ2-1; TRBD2 aligns across 11 bases. CDR1 and CDR2 (germline): WSHSY, SAAADI. Losses at the gene ends were 7 bases for V and 4 bases for J; bases not matched to a gene: 3. The CDR3 contains 14 residues. CDR3 nucleotide sequence: TGCGCCAGCAACCTAGCGGGAGGTTACAATGAGCAGTTCTTC. Amino acids: CASNLAGGYNEQFF.

The chain employs TRBV5-5 and TRBJ2-7, with TRBD1 matching over 9 bases. Per germline, CDR1 SGHKS and CDR2 YYEKEE (reference sequence). After removal of 4 bases from V and 3 bases from J, the junction contained 5 bases not matched to a gene. This CDR3 comprises 14 residues. This chain's CDR3 is CASSGGQGYYEQYF. Written as DNA, the CDR3 is TGTGCCAGCAGCGGCGGACAGGGGTACTACGAGCAGTACTTC.

This clonotype showed up many times. The gene calls are TRBV6-1 and TRBJ2-5; D uncertain. V dropped 2 bases and J dropped 2 bases, with 6 bases sitting between them. CDR3 length equals 13 residues. The germline gives CDR1 MNHNS, CDR2 SASEGT. CDR3 nucleotide sequence: TGTGCCAGCAGTGAACCAGGACAAGAGACCCAGTACTTC. Translated, it gives CASSEPGQETQYF.

This clonotype was detected only a few times. The chain has TRBV10-3 and TRBJ1-2; D remains unclear. Trimming removed 4 bases at V and 4 bases at J, with 10 bases between. Germline CDR1 and CDR2: ENHRY and SYGVKD. This CDR3 has 13 amino acids. This CDR3 is CAISGEGVYGYTF. The CDR3 DNA reads as TGTGCCATCAGTGGCGAGGGTGTCTATGGCTACACCTTC.

The chain uses TRBV6-4 and TRBJ2-3, with 7 bases identical to TRBD2. V gave up 7 bases and J gave up 4 bases; unmatched junction bases: 20. Germline V gives CDR1 MRHNA, CDR2 SNTAGT. The CDR3 totals 18 residues. CDR3 coding DNA: TGTGCCAGCACTTACCCAGCGGGCGGGGGACGAAGCGCAGATACGCAGTATTTT. Protein product: CASTYPAGGGRSADTQYF.

This clonotype has more than one count but fewer than ten. This chain joins TRBV6-5 and TRBJ1-6; TRBD1 matches at 11 bases. The CDR3 totals 16 residues. Germline CDR1 and CDR2: MNHEY and SVGAGI. The V and J ends lost 0 bases and 10 bases, in that order; junction bases with no gene match: 5. CDR3 sequence reads: CASSYSGQGAGSPLHF. CDR3 sequence (DNA): TGTGCCAGCAGTTACTCTGGACAGGGGGCCGGATCACCCCTCCACTTT.

This clonotype was observed many times. V usage is TRBV7-8 and J usage is TRBJ2-1, with a tentative D call TRBD1 (5 bases). The germline CDR1 and CDR2 sequences are SGHVS and FQNEAQ. CDR3 size: 17 residues. V dropped 7 bases and J dropped 0 bases, with 19 bases sitting between them. DNA of the CDR3: TGTGCCAGCAACGAACGTCAAGACAGCCTCTCCTACAATGAGCAGTTCTTC. Translating it yields CASNERQDSLSYNEQFF.